A selection of T cell receptor beta chains follows, all from one sample in a study of T cell responses to AZD1222 COVID-19 vaccine. This table comes from immunoSEQ multiplex PCR, and its TCRdb copy is limited to in-frame clones, with some not included. The table includes roughly 100,000 clones, 70% to 90% detected once. The sample consisted of peripheral blood, taken 28 days after the second AZD1222 dose. All receptors come from an adult who received the AZD1222 COVID-19 vaccine. CDR3s include the opening cysteine and the closing phenylalanine or tryptophan. The D gene is left open where the match is weak. A row's size may be missing; if present it is once, few, many or a size class.

clone size: .
CDR3 length: 11
V gene: TRBV15
D gene: .
J gene: TRBJ1-2
CDR3 protein: CATRNGPGYTF
CDR3 DNA: TGTGCCACCAGGAACGGTCCTGGCTACACCTTC

clone size: once
CDR3 length: 13
V gene: TRBV6-5
D gene: .
J gene: TRBJ2-7
CDR3 protein: CASSQHRTYEQYF
CDR3 DNA: TGTGCCAGCAGCCAGCACAGGACCTACGAGCAGTACTTC

clone size: .
CDR3 length: 15
V gene: TRBV9
D gene: TRBD1
J gene: TRBJ2-1
CDR3 protein: CASSVSGTGYNEQFF
CDR3 DNA: TGTGCCAGCAGCGTATCCGGGACAGGGTACAATGAGCAGTTCTTC

clone size: .
CDR3 length: 15
V gene: TRBV4-2
D gene: .
J gene: TRBJ1-1
CDR3 protein: CASSQARGLNTEAFF
CDR3 DNA: TGTGCCAGCAGCCAAGCCAGAGGGCTGAACACTGAAGCTTTCTTT

clone size: .
CDR3 length: 14
V gene: TRBV21-1
D gene: .
J gene: TRBJ1-5
CDR3 protein: CASSKGQLNQPQHF
CDR3 DNA: TGTGCCAGCAGCAAAGGACAGTTAAATCAGCCCCAGCATTTT

clone size: .
CDR3 length: 12
V gene: TRBV6-2/TRBV6-3
D gene: .
J gene: TRBJ2-7
CDR3 protein: CASSQRKDEQYF
CDR3 DNA: TGTGCCAGCAGCCAAAGGAAAGACGAGCAGTACTTC

clone size: .
CDR3 length: 18
V gene: TRBV15
D gene: .
J gene: TRBJ1-2
CDR3 protein: CATSRVLGTDADHYGYTF
CDR3 DNA: TGTGCCACCAGCAGAGTTCTAGGGACCGATGCCGACCATTATGGCTACACCTTC

clone size: few
CDR3 length: 17
V gene: TRBV6-2/TRBV6-3
D gene: .
J gene: TRBJ1-1
CDR3 protein: CASSLISPGLMNTEAFF
CDR3 DNA: TGTGCCAGCAGTTTAATATCACCGGGACTAATGAACACTGAAGCTTTCTTT

clone size: once
CDR3 length: 11
V gene: TRBV12-3/TRBV12-4
D gene: .
J gene: TRBJ2-3
CDR3 protein: CASSSRDTQYF
CDR3 DNA: TGTGCCAGCAGCTCACGGGATACGCAGTATTTT

clone size: once
CDR3 length: 15
V gene: TRBV7-6
D gene: .
J gene: TRBJ2-1
CDR3 protein: CASSPAGGHYNEQFF
CDR3 DNA: TGTGCCAGCAGCCCAGCCGGCGGCCACTACAATGAGCAGTTCTTC

clone size: once
CDR3 length: 13
V gene: TRBV6-5
D gene: TRBD1
J gene: TRBJ2-1
CDR3 protein: CASRRDRRNEQFF
CDR3 DNA: TGTGCCAGCAGAAGGGACAGGCGCAATGAGCAGTTCTTC

clone size: .
CDR3 length: 15
V gene: TRBV27
D gene: TRBD1
J gene: TRBJ1-5
CDR3 protein: CASSWGTGGSQPQHF
CDR3 DNA: TGTGCCAGCAGTTGGGGGACAGGGGGCAGTCAGCCCCAGCATTTT

clone size: .
CDR3 length: 16
V gene: TRBV6-5
D gene: TRBD2
J gene: TRBJ2-7
CDR3 protein: CASSYSGSGRAGEQYF
CDR3 DNA: TGTGCCAGCAGTTACTCGGGAAGCGGGAGGGCCGGCGAGCAGTACTTC

clone size: .
CDR3 length: 14
V gene: TRBV10-3
D gene: TRBD2
J gene: TRBJ2-1
CDR3 protein: CAGSGTSGSDEQFF
CDR3 DNA: TGTGCCGGCTCCGGGACTAGCGGGAGCGATGAGCAGTTCTTC

clone size: .
CDR3 length: 15
V gene: TRBV30
D gene: .
J gene: TRBJ1-1
CDR3 protein: CAWSVPGQFQTEAFF
CDR3 DNA: TGTGCCTGGAGTGTACCGGGGCAGTTTCAGACTGAAGCTTTCTTT

clone size: few
CDR3 length: 15
V gene: TRBV5-1
D gene: .
J gene: TRBJ2-1
CDR3 protein: CASSLGAGPYNEQFF
CDR3 DNA: TGCGCCAGCAGCTTGGGAGCGGGCCCCTACAATGAGCAGTTCTTC

clone size: once
CDR3 length: 16
V gene: TRBV29-1
D gene: TRBD1
J gene: TRBJ1-1
CDR3 protein: CSVDPNNRGQRREAFF
CDR3 DNA: TGCAGCGTTGATCCCAACAACAGGGGGCAGAGGCGTGAAGCTTTCTTT

clone size: .
CDR3 length: 19
V gene: TRBV6-1
D gene: .
J gene: TRBJ1-6
CDR3 protein: CASSDRTALSILNGSPLHF
CDR3 DNA: TGTGCCAGCAGTGACCGGACAGCACTCTCCATCCTGAATGGTTCACCCCTCCACTTT

clone size: .
CDR3 length: 14
V gene: TRBV7-8
D gene: TRBD1
J gene: TRBJ1-4
CDR3 protein: CASSFDRGSEKLFF
CDR3 DNA: TGTGCCAGCAGTTTTGACAGGGGGTCTGAAAAACTGTTTTTT

clone size: .
CDR3 length: 15
V gene: TRBV6-1
D gene: .
J gene: TRBJ2-1
CDR3 protein: CASSDLQRDNNEQFF
CDR3 DNA: TGTGCCAGCAGTGACCTCCAGCGGGACAACAATGAGCAGTTCTTC

clone size: .
CDR3 length: 12
V gene: TRBV5-4
D gene: .
J gene: TRBJ1-2
CDR3 protein: CASSLVGGGYTF
CDR3 DNA: TGTGCCAGCAGCTTAGTAGGGGGGGGCTACACCTTC

clone size: .
CDR3 length: 13
V gene: TRBV28
D gene: .
J gene: TRBJ2-7
CDR3 protein: CASSPSVSYEQYF
CDR3 DNA: TGTGCCAGCAGCCCCTCGGTCTCCTACGAGCAGTACTTC

clone size: .
CDR3 length: 16
V gene: TRBV11-2
D gene: .
J gene: TRBJ2-3
CDR3 protein: CASSLLGTGITDTQYF
CDR3 DNA: TGTGCCAGCAGCTTATTGGGTACAGGGATAACAGATACGCAGTATTTT

clone size: once
CDR3 length: 13
V gene: TRBV12-3/TRBV12-4
D gene: .
J gene: TRBJ1-1
CDR3 protein: CASSPLRAAEAFF
CDR3 DNA: TGTGCCAGCAGTCCCCTCCGAGCGGCCGAAGCTTTCTTT

clone size: once
CDR3 length: 16
V gene: TRBV28
D gene: .
J gene: TRBJ1-5
CDR3 protein: CASSSPVGQGNQPQHF
CDR3 DNA: TGTGCCAGCAGTTCCCCTGTTGGACAAGGCAATCAGCCCCAGCATTTT

clone size: once
CDR3 length: 13
V gene: TRBV5-5
D gene: .
J gene: TRBJ1-1
CDR3 protein: CASSLTGGTEAFF
CDR3 DNA: TGTGCCAGCAGCTTAACGGGGGGCACTGAAGCTTTCTTT

clone size: .
CDR3 length: 14
V gene: TRBV11-3
D gene: TRBD2
J gene: TRBJ2-1
CDR3 protein: CASRKNAGGNEQFF
CDR3 DNA: TGTGCCAGCAGAAAAAATGCGGGAGGCAATGAGCAGTTCTTC

clone size: few
CDR3 length: 15
V gene: TRBV6-5
D gene: .
J gene: TRBJ2-3
CDR3 protein: CASSLTRIPTDTQYF
CDR3 DNA: TGTGCCAGCAGTTTGACCCGAATTCCCACAGATACGCAGTATTTT

clone size: .
CDR3 length: 17
V gene: TRBV25-1
D gene: TRBD1
J gene: TRBJ1-4
CDR3 protein: CASSGSGQGTFWEKLFF
CDR3 DNA: TGTGCCAGCAGTGGCTCGGGACAGGGGACCTTTTGGGAAAAACTGTTTTTT

clone size: .
CDR3 length: 20
V gene: TRBV30
D gene: TRBD2
J gene: TRBJ2-2
CDR3 protein: CAWSVWRTSGIIANTGELFF
CDR3 DNA: TGTGCCTGGAGTGTATGGCGGACTAGCGGGATAATCGCGAACACCGGGGAGCTGTTTTTT

clone size: once
CDR3 length: 16
V gene: TRBV28
D gene: TRBD2
J gene: TRBJ2-2
CDR3 protein: CASSFGGRMYTGELFF
CDR3 DNA: TGTGCCAGCAGTTTTGGCGGGAGAATGTACACCGGGGAGCTGTTTTTT

clone size: .
CDR3 length: 15
V gene: TRBV28
D gene: .
J gene: TRBJ1-5
CDR3 protein: CASSLYGDSNQPQHF
CDR3 DNA: TGTGCCAGCAGTTTGTATGGGGATAGCAATCAGCCCCAGCATTTT

clone size: .
CDR3 length: 15
V gene: TRBV6-5
D gene: .
J gene: TRBJ2-6
CDR3 protein: CASSYGGSGANVLTF
CDR3 DNA: TGTGCCAGCAGTTACGGAGGCTCTGGGGCCAACGTCCTGACTTTC

clone size: .
CDR3 length: 15
V gene: TRBV4-1
D gene: TRBD2
J gene: TRBJ2-7
CDR3 protein: CASSPQTSGIYEQYF
CDR3 DNA: TGCGCCAGCAGCCCCCAGACTAGCGGGATTTATGAGCAGTACTTC

clone size: few
CDR3 length: 14
V gene: TRBV28
D gene: .
J gene: TRBJ1-1
CDR3 protein: CASSYGGMGTEAFF
CDR3 DNA: TGTGCCAGCAGTTATGGGGGGATGGGGACTGAAGCTTTCTTT

clone size: .
CDR3 length: 13
V gene: TRBV9
D gene: .
J gene: TRBJ1-1
CDR3 protein: CASSVGMGLEAFF
CDR3 DNA: TGTGCCAGCAGCGTAGGTATGGGACTTGAAGCTTTCTTT

clone size: .
CDR3 length: 14
V gene: TRBV28
D gene: .
J gene: TRBJ1-1
CDR3 protein: CASSRGRGNTEAFF
CDR3 DNA: TGTGCCAGCTCCCGGGGCAGGGGGAACACTGAAGCTTTCTTT

clone size: .
CDR3 length: 17
V gene: TRBV28
D gene: TRBD1
J gene: TRBJ1-1
CDR3 protein: CASSLGDGTGDGTEAFF
CDR3 DNA: TGTGCCAGCAGTTTAGGGGACGGGACAGGGGATGGGACTGAAGCTTTCTTT

clone size: few
CDR3 length: 14
V gene: TRBV28
D gene: .
J gene: TRBJ1-2
CDR3 protein: CASSPTARGAGYTF
CDR3 DNA: TGTGCCAGCAGTCCAACCGCACGAGGGGCTGGCTACACCTTC